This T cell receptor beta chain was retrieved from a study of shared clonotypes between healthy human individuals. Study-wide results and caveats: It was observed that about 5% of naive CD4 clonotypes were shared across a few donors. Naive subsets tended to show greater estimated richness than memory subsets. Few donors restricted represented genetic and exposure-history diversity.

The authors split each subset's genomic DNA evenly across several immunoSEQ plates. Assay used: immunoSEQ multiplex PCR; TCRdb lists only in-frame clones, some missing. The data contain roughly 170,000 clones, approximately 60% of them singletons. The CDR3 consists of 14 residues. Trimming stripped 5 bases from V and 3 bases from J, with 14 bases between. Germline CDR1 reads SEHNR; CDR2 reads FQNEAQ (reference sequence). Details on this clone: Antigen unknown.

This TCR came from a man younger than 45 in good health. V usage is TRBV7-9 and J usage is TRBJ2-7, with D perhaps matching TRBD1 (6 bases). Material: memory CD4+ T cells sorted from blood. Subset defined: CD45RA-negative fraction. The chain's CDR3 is CASSLRDTFYEQYF. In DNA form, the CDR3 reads TGTGCCAGCAGCCTTCGGGACACTTTCTACGAGCAGTACTTC.